The rows below give T cell receptor beta chains drawn from one sample of a study of OX40 agonist ivuxolimab in advanced cancers. TCRdb keeps only in-frame clones here, not all; method: immunoSEQ multiplex PCR. Of some 74,000 clones detected, approximately 85% appear once; the ten largest clones hold approximately 7%. The sample was CD4+ or CD8+ T cells sorted from blood, taken in a trial of the OX40 agonist ivuxolimab. Receptors originate from an adult with an advanced solid tumor such as melanoma, head and neck, liver or kidney cancer. Both conserved end residues are part of each CDR3. D genes are given only for firm matches. Not every row has a clone size; where given, it reads once, few, many or a size class.

clone_size cdr3_length j_call v_call d_call cdr3_nt cdr3_aa
once 12 TRBJ2-5 TRBV7-9 - TGTGCCAGCAGCCGACAGGAAGAGACCCAGTACTTC CASSRQEETQYF
- 17 TRBJ2-7 TRBV18 TRBD2 TGTGCCAGCTCACCGTCCGGACTAGCGGGAGGTCCCTACGAGCAGTACTTC CASSPSGLAGGPYEQYF
medium-sized 15 TRBJ1-1 TRBV6-5 - TGTGCCAGCAGCCCGGGACACTCGTCAGGGACTGAAGCTTTCTTT CASSPGHSSGTEAFF
- 12 TRBJ2-7 TRBV5-5 - TGTGCCAGCAGCTTGTTCGCCTACGAGCAGTACTTC CASSLFAYEQYF
- 13 TRBJ1-2 TRBV5-8 - TGTGCCAGCAGATTTGACGTATACTATGGCTACACCTTC CASRFDVYYGYTF
- 12 TRBJ1-2 TRBV6-5 - TGTGCCAGCAGTCAGGGGAACTATGGCTACACCTTC CASSQGNYGYTF
few 17 TRBJ2-3 TRBV4-2 TRBD2 TGTGCCAGCAGCCAAGACGGACTAGCGGGAGTAGGAGATACGCAGTATTTT CASSQDGLAGVGDTQYF
- 13 TRBJ2-1 TRBV6-5 - TGTGCCAGCGAGGGAGAGAGGTCCAATGAGCAGTTCTTC CASEGERSNEQFF
- 14 TRBJ2-1 TRBV29-1 - TGCAGCGTTGGGGGGAGGGGGCGATACAATGAGCAGTTCTTC CSVGGRGRYNEQFF
few 14 TRBJ1-5 TRBV5-3 - TGTGCCAGAAGCACGGACAGAAGCAATCAGCCCCAGCATTTT CARSTDRSNQPQHF
- 14 TRBJ1-6 TRBV7-2 - TGTGCCAGCAGCCAAAAGGACGGTTATTCACCCCTCCACTTT CASSQKDGYSPLHF
- 15 TRBJ1-2 TRBV6-5 - TGTGCCAGCAGTATCCTTTGGCCGGGGGGCTCTGGCTACACCTTC CASSILWPGGSGYTF
- 14 TRBJ1-6 TRBV5-1 - TGCGCCAGCAGCTTTAAAGGCACTGAGGAGGCCCTCCACTTT CASSFKGTEEALHF
many 14 TRBJ1-2 TRBV29-1 - TGCAGCGTCGCTCCGACTGGAGGGAACTATGGCTACACCTTC CSVAPTGGNYGYTF
- 15 TRBJ1-1 TRBV4-1 - TGCGCCAGCAGCCTCGGCGAGGGATATGACACTGAAGCTTTCTTT CASSLGEGYDTEAFF
- 14 TRBJ2-7 TRBV9 - TGTGCCAGCAGCGTAGGTAGCGGAGGCTACGAGCAGTACTTC CASSVGSGGYEQYF
- 14 TRBJ1-4 TRBV11-3 - TGTGCCAGCAGCCGAGGACCCGGGGAGGAAAAACTGTTTTTT CASSRGPGEEKLFF
- 13 TRBJ2-7 TRBV11-3 - TGTGCCAGCAGCTTGGGGAGTGCCTACGAGCAGTACTTC CASSLGSAYEQYF
- 14 TRBJ2-5 TRBV7-2 - TGTGCCAGCAGCCAGGGCCCGACTAAAGAGACCCAGTACTTC CASSQGPTKETQYF
- 14 TRBJ1-5 TRBV4-3 TRBD1 TGCGCCAGCAGCCGAGGGACAGGGAATCAGCCCCAGCATTTT CASSRGTGNQPQHF
few 11 TRBJ2-7 TRBV7-9 - TGTGCCAGCAGCTTTGCGGGCGAGCAGTACTTC CASSFAGEQYF
- 16 TRBJ1-6 TRBV4-1 - TGCGCCAGCAGCCAAGATGCTTACTCCTATAATTCACCCCTCCACTTT CASSQDAYSYNSPLHF
- 12 TRBJ2-3 TRBV11-3 - TGTGCCAGCAGCCACTACACAGATACGCAGTATTTT CASSHYTDTQYF
- 13 TRBJ1-2 TRBV12-5 - TGTGCTAGTGGTTTTGAGGTTTACTATGGCTACACCTTC CASGFEVYYGYTF
- 14 TRBJ2-1 TRBV30 - TGTGCTTCAAGTACAGGGCGACTCTACAATGAGCAGTTCTTC CASSTGRLYNEQFF
- 11 TRBJ2-5 TRBV2 - TGTGCCAGCAGTGAGTGGGAGACCCAGTACTTC CASSEWETQYF
- 15 TRBJ2-3 TRBV6-5 - TGTGCCAGCAGTTGGAGCGGTACGAGCACAGATACGCAGTATTTT CASSWSGTSTDTQYF
- 10 TRBJ2-1 TRBV10-2 - TGCGCCAGCAGTGAAGGGCGGCAGTTCTTC CASSEGRQFF
few 13 TRBJ1-1 TRBV7-2 - TGTGCCAGCAGCTTAGCCCCGAAAACTGAAGCTTTCTTT CASSLAPKTEAFF
- 12 TRBJ2-7 TRBV2 - TGTGCCAGCATGCAGGGGACCTACGAGCAGTACTTC CASMQGTYEQYF
- 13 TRBJ1-6 TRBV6-1 - TGTGCCAGCAAACGGGACATTGGTTCACCCCTCCACTTT CASKRDIGSPLHF
- 16 TRBJ1-2 TRBV5-1 - TGCGCCAGCAGCTTGGGGAGTGGCGGGGGATACTATGGCTACACCTTC CASSLGSGGGYYGYTF
- 13 TRBJ1-1 TRBV29-1 - TGCAGCGTTATGGGCCCATCAAACACTGAAGCTTTCTTT CSVMGPSNTEAFF
- 15 TRBJ2-7 TRBV11-2 TRBD1 TGTGCCAGCAGCTTAGGGACAGGAGTGAACTCCGAGCAGTACTTC CASSLGTGVNSEQYF
- 13 TRBJ1-2 TRBV7-2 TRBD1 TGTGCCAGCAGCCCACAGGGGGCACCTGGCTACACCTTC CASSPQGAPGYTF
- 14 TRBJ1-5 TRBV10-2 - TGCGCCAGCAGTGCTCGCGGGGTTGATCAGCCCCAGCATTTT CASSARGVDQPQHF
- 17 TRBJ1-5 TRBV19 - TGTGCCAGTAGTACCCCCCCCACGATTTATAGCAATCAGCCCCAGCATTTT CASSTPPTIYSNQPQHF
- 15 TRBJ2-7 TRBV28 - TGTGCCAGCAGTTTATACCTCCAGGGATCCTACGAGCAGTACTTC CASSLYLQGSYEQYF
- 17 TRBJ2-5 TRBV11-2 TRBD2 TGTGCCAGCAGCTTAGATCTGAGACTAGCGCGGGGGGAGACCCAGTACTTC CASSLDLRLARGETQYF
- 12 TRBJ1-1 TRBV18 TRBD1 TGTGCCAGCTCCCTGGGACAGATTGAAGCTTTCTTT CASSLGQIEAFF
- 17 TRBJ2-7 TRBV7-6 TRBD2 TGTGCCAGCAGCTTGGATATAGCGGGAACCCGCTCCTACGAGCAGTACTTC CASSLDIAGTRSYEQYF
- 15 TRBJ1-5 TRBV4-2 - TGTGCCAGCAGCCAAGATGGGCAGGGGAATCAGCCCCAGCATTTT CASSQDGQGNQPQHF
few 13 TRBJ1-2 TRBV21-1 - TGTGCCAGCGAAGCCCCCCCTAACTATGGCTACACCTTC CASEAPPNYGYTF